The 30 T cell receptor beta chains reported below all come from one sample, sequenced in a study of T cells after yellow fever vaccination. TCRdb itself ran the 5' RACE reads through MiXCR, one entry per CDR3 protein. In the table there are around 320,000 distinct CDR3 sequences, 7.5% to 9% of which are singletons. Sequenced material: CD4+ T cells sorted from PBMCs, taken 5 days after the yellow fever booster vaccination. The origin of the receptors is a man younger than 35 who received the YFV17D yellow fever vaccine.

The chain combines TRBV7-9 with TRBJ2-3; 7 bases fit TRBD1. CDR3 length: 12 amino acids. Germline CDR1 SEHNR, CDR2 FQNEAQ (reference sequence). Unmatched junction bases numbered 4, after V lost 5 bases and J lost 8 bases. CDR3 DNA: TGTGCCAGCAGCACCGGACAGGCTACGCAGTATTTT. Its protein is CASSTGQATQYF.

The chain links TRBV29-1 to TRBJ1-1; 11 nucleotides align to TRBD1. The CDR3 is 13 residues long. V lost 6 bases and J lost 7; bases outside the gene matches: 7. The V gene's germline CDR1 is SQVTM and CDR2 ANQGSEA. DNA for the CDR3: TGCAGCGTACCGGACAGGGGGCGTGTTGAAGCTTTCTTT. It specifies CSVPDRGRVEAFF.

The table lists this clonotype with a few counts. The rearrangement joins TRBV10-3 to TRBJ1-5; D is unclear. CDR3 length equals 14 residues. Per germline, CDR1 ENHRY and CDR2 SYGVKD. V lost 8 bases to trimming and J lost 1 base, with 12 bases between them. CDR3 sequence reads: CAIGKGGSNQPQHF. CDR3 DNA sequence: TGTGCCATCGGGAAGGGAGGGAGCAATCAGCCCCAGCATTTT.

The CDR3 region is CATSDLLTGGRNKQFF. The DNA of the CDR3 is TGTGCCACCAGTGATTTGCTTACAGGGGGAAGAAATAAGCAGTTCTTC. The chain uses TRBV24-1 and TRBJ2-1; TRBD1 matches at 8 bases. CDR3 length: 16 amino acids. The germline V gene has CDR1 KGHDR and CDR2 SFDVKD. V lost 0 bases and J lost 11; bases outside the gene matches: 11.

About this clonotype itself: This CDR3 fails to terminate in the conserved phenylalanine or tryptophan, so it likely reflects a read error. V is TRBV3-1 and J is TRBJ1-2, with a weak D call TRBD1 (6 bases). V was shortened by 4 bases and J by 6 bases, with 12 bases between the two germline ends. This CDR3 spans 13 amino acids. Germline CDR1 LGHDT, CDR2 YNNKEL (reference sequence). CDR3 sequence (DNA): TGTGCCAGCAGCCTACAGGGAGGGGATGGCTACACCTCC. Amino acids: CASSLQGGDGYTS.

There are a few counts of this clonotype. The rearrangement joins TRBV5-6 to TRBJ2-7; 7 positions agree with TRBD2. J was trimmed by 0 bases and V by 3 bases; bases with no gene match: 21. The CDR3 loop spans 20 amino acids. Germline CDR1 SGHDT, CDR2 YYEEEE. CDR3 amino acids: CASSSTRDTISGRSSYEQYV. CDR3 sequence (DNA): TGTGCCAGCAGCTCGACACGCGACACCATTAGCGGGCGAAGCTCCTACGAGCAGTACGTC.

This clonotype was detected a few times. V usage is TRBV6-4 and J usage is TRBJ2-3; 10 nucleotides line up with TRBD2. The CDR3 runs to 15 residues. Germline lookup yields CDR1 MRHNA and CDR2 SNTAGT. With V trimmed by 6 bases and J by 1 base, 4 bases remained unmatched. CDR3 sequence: CASRMLAGGTDTQYF. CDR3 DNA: TGTGCCAGCAGGATGCTAGCGGGGGGCACAGATACGCAGTATTTT.

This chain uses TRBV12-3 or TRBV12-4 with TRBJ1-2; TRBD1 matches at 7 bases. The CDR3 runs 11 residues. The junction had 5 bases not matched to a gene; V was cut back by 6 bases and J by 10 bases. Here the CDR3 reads CASRTGTAYTF. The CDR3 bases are TGTGCCAGCAGAACCGGGACAGCCTACACCTTC.

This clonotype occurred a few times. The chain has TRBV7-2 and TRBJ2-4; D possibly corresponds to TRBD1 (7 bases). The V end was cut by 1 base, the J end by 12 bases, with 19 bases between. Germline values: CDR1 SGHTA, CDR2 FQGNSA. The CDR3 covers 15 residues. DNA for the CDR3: TGTGCCAGCAGCTTAGGACAGGGTGAATACGGGGGTCAGTACTTC. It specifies CASSLGQGEYGGQYF.

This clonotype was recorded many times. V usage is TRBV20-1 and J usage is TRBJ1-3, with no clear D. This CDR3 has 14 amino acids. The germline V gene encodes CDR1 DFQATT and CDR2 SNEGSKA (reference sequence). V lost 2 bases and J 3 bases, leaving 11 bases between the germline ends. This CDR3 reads CSARPGVIGNTIYF. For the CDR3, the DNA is TGCAGTGCTAGACCGGGAGTTATTGGAAACACCATATATTTT.

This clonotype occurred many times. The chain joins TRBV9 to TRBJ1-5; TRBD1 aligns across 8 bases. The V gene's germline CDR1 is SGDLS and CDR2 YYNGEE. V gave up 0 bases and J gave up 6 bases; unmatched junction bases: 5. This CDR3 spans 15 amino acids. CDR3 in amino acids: CASSVEAGGLQPQHF. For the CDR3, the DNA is TGTGCCAGCAGCGTAGAGGCAGGGGGCCTTCAGCCCCAGCATTTT.

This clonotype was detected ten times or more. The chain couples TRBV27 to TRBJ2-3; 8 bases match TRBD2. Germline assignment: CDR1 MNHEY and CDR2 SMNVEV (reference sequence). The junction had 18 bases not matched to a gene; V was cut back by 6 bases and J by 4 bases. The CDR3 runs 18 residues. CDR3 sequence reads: CASRLRRGAGALPDTQYF. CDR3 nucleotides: TGTGCCAGCAGGCTCCGGAGGGGAGCGGGGGCCCTCCCAGATACGCAGTATTTT.

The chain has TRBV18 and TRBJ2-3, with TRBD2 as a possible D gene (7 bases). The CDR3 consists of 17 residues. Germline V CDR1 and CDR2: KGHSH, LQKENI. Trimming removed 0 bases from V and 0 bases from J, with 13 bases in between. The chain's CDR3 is CASSPPIGGPSTDTQYF. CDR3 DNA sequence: TGTGCCAGCTCACCACCGATCGGGGGGCCCAGCACAGATACGCAGTATTTT.

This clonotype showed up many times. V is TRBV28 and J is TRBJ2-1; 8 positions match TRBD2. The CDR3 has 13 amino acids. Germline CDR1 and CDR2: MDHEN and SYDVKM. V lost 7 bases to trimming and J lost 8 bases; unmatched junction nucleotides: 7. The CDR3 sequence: CASTTGGRYEQFF. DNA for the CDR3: TGTGCCAGCACTACGGGGGGGCGATATGAGCAGTTCTTC.

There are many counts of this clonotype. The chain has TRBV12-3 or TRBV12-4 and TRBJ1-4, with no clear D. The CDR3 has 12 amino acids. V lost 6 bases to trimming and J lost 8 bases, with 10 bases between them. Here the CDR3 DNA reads TGTGCCAGCAGCCTAGGGTACGAAAAACTGTTTTTT. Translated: CASSLGYEKLFF.

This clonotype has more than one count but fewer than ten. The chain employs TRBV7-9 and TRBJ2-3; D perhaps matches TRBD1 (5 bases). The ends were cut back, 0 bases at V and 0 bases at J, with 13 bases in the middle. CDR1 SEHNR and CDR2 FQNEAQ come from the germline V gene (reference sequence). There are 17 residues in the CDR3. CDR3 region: CASSLAWQGLSTDTQYF. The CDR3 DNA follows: TGTGCCAGCAGCTTAGCGTGGCAGGGCCTTAGCACAGATACGCAGTATTTT. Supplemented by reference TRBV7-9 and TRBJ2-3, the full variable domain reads DTGVSQNPRHKITKRGQNVTFRCDPISEHNRLYWYRQTLGQGPEFLTYFQNEAQLEKSRLLSDRFSAERPKGSFSTLEIQRTEQGDSAMYLCASSLAWQGLSTDTQYFGPGTRLTVL.

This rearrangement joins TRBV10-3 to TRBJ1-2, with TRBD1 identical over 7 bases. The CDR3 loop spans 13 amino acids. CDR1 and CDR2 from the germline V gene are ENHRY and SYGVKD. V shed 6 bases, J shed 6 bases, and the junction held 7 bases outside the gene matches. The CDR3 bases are TGTGCCATCAGAGAACAGGGGAACGATGGCTACACCTTC. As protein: CAIREQGNDGYTF.

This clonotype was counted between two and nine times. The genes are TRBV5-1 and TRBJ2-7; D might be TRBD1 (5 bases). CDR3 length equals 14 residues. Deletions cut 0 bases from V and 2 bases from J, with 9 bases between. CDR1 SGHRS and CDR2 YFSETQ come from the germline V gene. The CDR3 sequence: CASSLGTDTYEQYF. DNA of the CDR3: TGCGCCAGCAGCTTGGGGACGGACACCTACGAGCAGTACTTC. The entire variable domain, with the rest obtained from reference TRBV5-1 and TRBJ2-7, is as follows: KAGVTQTPRYLIKTRGQQVTLSCSPISGHRSVSWYQQTPGQGLQFLFEYFSETQRNKGNFPGRFSGRQFSNSRSEMNVSTLELGDSALYLCASSLGTDTYEQYFGPGTRLTVT.

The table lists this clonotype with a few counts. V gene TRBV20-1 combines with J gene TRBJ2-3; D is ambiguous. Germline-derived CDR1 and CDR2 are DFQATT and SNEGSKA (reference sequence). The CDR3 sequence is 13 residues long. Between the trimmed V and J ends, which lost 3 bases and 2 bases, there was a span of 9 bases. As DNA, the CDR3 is TGCAGTGCTAGCCTGGCGATCACAGATACGCAGTATTTT. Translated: CSASLAITDTQYF.

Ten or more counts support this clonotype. In nucleotides, the CDR3 is TGTGCCAGCAGCTTGCCGGCGGGGGGGCCTAGCACAGATACGCAGTATTTT. Translated, it gives CASSLPAGGPSTDTQYF. The chain uses TRBV7-2 and TRBJ2-3, with TRBD2 matching 9 bases. This CDR3 has 17 amino acids. CDR1 and CDR2 from the germline V gene are SGHTA and FQGNSA. Germline trimming cut 3 bases from V and 0 bases from J; bases unmatched to any gene: 7. The variable domain in full, completed from reference TRBV7-2 and TRBJ2-3, reads GAGVSQSPSNKVTEKGKDVELRCDPISGHTALYWYRQSLGQGLEFLIYFQGNSAPDKSGLPSDRFSAERTGGSVSTLTIQRTQQEDSAVYLCASSLPAGGPSTDTQYFGPGTRLTVL.

DNA of the CDR3: TGTGCCAGCAGCCTACGAAAAGGCTGGGGGGGCCCCAGTGGCTACACCTTC. Translation gives CASSLRKGWGGPSGYTF. The chain combines TRBV4-2 with TRBJ1-2; tentatively, D is TRBD1 (6 bases). The CDR3 contains 17 residues. Germline V gene sequence: CDR1 LGHNA, CDR2 YNFKEQ. Trimming removed 4 bases from V and 7 bases from J, with 25 bases in between.

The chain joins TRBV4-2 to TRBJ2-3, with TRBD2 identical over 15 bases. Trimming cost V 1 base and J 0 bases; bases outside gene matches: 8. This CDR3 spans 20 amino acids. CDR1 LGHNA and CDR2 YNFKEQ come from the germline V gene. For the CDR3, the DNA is TGTGCCAGCAGCCAAGCCCCTGGACTAGCGGGGGGGATAAGCACAGATACGCAGTATTTT. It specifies CASSQAPGLAGGISTDTQYF.

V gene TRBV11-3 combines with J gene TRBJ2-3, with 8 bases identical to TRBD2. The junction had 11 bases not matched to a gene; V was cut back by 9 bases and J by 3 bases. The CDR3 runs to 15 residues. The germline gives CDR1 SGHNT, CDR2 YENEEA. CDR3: CARRMRGALTDTQYF. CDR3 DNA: TGTGCCAGAAGGATGCGGGGGGCTCTTACAGATACGCAGTATTTT.

CDR3 residues: CASSVGGDLAKNIQYF. The CDR3 nucleotides are TGTGCCAGCAGTGTAGGCGGGGATTTGGCCAAAAACATTCAGTACTTC. The chain uses TRBV2 and TRBJ2-4, with TRBD2 as a possible D gene (6 bases). Trimming removed 4 bases from V and 1 base from J, with 14 bases in between. The CDR3 sequence is 16 residues long. The germline V gene has CDR1 SNHLY and CDR2 FYNNEI. The full variable domain, in which reference TRBV2 and TRBJ2-4 provide the parts outside the CDR3, is EPEVTQTPSHQVTQMGQEVILRCVPISNHLYFYWYRQILGQKVEFLVSFYNNEISEKSEIFDDQFSVERPDGSNFTLKIRSTKLEDSAMYFCASSVGGDLAKNIQYFGAGTRLSVL.

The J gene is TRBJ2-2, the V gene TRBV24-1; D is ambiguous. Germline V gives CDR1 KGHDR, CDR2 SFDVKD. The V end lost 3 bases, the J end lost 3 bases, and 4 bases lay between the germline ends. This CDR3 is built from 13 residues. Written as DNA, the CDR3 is TGTGCCACCAGTGATCCTTACACCGGGGAGCTGTTTTTT. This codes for CATSDPYTGELFF.

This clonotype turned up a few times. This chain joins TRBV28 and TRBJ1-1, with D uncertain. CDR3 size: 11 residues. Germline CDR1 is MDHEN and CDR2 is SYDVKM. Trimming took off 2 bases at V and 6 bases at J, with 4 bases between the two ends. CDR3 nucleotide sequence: TGTGCCAGCAGTTTACAGGCTGAAGCTTTCTTT. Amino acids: CASSLQAEAFF.

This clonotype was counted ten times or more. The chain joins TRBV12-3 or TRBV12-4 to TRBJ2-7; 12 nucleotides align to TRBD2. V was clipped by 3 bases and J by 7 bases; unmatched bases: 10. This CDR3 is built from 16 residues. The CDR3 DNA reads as TGTGCCAGCAGTTTCTCTAGCGGGGGGGCGCTGAAAGAGCAGTACTTC. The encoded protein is CASSFSSGGALKEQYF.

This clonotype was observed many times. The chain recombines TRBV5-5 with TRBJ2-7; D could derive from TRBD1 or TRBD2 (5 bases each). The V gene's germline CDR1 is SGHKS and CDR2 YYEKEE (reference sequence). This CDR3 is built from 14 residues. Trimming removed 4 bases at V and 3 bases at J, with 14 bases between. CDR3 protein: CASSQTGTVYEQYF. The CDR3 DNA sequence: TGTGCCAGCAGCCAAACCGGGACGGTCTACGAGCAGTACTTC.

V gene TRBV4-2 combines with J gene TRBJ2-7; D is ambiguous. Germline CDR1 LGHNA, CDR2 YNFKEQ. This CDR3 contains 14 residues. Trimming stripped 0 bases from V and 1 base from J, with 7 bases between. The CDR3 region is CASSQDLRSYEQYV. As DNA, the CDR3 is TGTGCCAGCAGCCAAGACCTCAGGTCCTACGAGCAGTACGTC.

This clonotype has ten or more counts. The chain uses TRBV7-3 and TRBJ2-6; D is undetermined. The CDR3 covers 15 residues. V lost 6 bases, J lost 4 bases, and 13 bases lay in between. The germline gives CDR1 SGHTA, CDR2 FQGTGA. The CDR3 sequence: CASRDGTAGANVLTF. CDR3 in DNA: TGTGCCAGCAGGGACGGTACTGCGGGGGCCAACGTCCTGACTTTC.